The T cell receptor (beta chain) described here comes from a study of CD8+CD57+ T cells in acquired aplastic anemia (dated by TCRdb to the late 2010s). About the study as a whole: A mean of approximately 3 ug of DNA, ranging from about 0.17 to 30 ug, was extracted from sorted CD4+ and CD8+ cells. Mean read counts for healthy donor samples were around 10 million for CD4+ cells and around 11 million for CD8+ cells. The full study reports these points: Patients and healthy controls showed no significant difference in CD8+ Simpson's diversity (P=0.060). Roughly 31 CD8+ CDR3 sequences were shared between patients and controls but appeared highly expressed in patients and within their immunodominant clones.

Details on this clonotype: It has no known antigen specificity. Base qualities are not recorded, but no much larger clone differs from it by a single base.

Measured from the cysteine to the phenylalanine, the CDR3 is 16 residues long. Left in the record is the CDR3 DNA by itself, 48 bases read in frame from the first base. V was cut back by 2 bases and J by 1 base, leaving a gap of 16 bases between them. Per the germline V gene (reference sequence), DFQATT is the CDR1 and SNEGSKA is the CDR2. In the study, sorted CD4+ and CD8+ blood T cells from patients with severe aplastic anemia and from healthy subjects underwent deep sequencing of TCR repertoires. Ficoll-Paque density gradient centrifugation was used to isolate peripheral blood mononuclear cells. Before DNA was extracted, CD4+ and CD8+ T cells were sorted using either FACS or magnetic beads. Genomic DNA was used as template for profiling of TCR beta VDJ combinations and CDR3 sequences. An Illumina HiSeq 2000 was the platform used for TCR repertoire sequencing. The paper's data handling went like this. Repertoire assessment relied on Simpson's diversity index, CDR3 size and DJ length profiles, and TRBV/TRBJ rearrangement plots. Whichever DNA sequence was most abundant in the deep sequencing data was defined as the immunodominant clone. CDR3 amino acid sequences were checked for sharing between subjects and were compared against published repertoires and the VDJdb database. TCRdb cleaned the public reads at Q25 with fastp, built clones with MiXCR and kept in-frame beta chains. Each entry merges the rows of one CDR3 protein and shows their most common DNA and genes. In this record, the V and J calls reflect TCRdb's handling and not the investigators' own analysis. This sample gives a few hundred thousand distinct CDR3 sequences in total; roughly 55% of them show up just once. The top ten hold about 31% of the sample.

The sequence is built from TRBV20-1 and TRBJ2-3, and TRBD2 may be the D gene, going by 5 matching bases. Sequencing used sorted CD4+, CD8+, or CD8+CD57+ T cells (not recorded which) from PBMCs. This sequence originates from a human donor in good health. The CDR3 sequence is CSARSEGTYGTDTQYF. The DNA sequence is TGCAGTGCTAGATCTGAGGGAACCTACGGCACAGATACGCAGTATTTT.